The clone carrying this TCR beta chain has just a few counts. This sample stems from a study of CD8 T cells in Susac syndrome. This CDR3 has 11 amino acids. The V end lost 6 bases, the J end lost 6 bases, and 12 bases lay between the germline ends. Germline loops: CDR1 DFQATT, CDR2 SNEGSKA (reference sequence). Reverse transcription of roughly 0.45 to 1 ug RNA used random hexamers. By means of immunoSEQ multiplex PCR, TCR beta CDR3 spanning 54 Vbeta and 13 Jbeta underwent amplification. TCRdb analysed the immunoSEQ multiplex PCR reads with MiXCR anew, one entry per CDR3 protein. The sample lists 150,000 to 200,000 distinct CDR3 sequences; 80% to 95% were seen once.

The receptor was derived from a human donor with multiple sclerosis. The J gene is TRBJ2-7, the V gene TRBV20-1; D might be TRBD1 (6 bases). The sequenced sample was CD4+ T cells from PBMCs. The CDR3 loop is CSAAQGIEQYF. The CDR3 DNA follows: TGCAGTGCAGCACAGGGAATCGAGCAGTACTTC.